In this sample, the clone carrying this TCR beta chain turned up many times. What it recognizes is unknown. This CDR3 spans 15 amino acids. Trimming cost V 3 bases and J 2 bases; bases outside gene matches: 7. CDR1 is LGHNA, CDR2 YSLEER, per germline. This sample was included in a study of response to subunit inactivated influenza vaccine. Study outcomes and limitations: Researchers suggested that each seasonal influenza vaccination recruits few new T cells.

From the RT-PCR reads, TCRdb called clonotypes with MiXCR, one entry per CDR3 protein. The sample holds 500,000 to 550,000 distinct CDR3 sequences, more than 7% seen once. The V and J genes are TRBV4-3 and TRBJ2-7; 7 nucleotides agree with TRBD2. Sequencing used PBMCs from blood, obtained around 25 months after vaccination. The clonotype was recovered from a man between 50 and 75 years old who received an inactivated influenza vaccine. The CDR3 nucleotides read TGCGCCAGCAGCCACCAGTTAGCGGGCCCCTACGAGCAGTACTTC. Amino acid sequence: CASSHQLAGPYEQYF.